Shown below are 16 T cell receptor beta chains from a single sample sequenced in a study of blood T cell repertoires in COVID-19. TCRdb keeps only in-frame clones here, not all; method: immunoSEQ multiplex PCR. The sample has about 120,000 clones; approximately 89% are singletons. The sequencing sample was made of peripheral blood. The source is a man aged 45-60 years with acute or convalescent COVID-19.

The chain links TRBV11-2 to TRBJ1-3, with D uncertain. Trimming left V 5 bases short and J 1 base short, with 6 bases between. Looked up from germline, CDR1 is SGHAT and CDR2 is FQNNGV. The CDR3 contains 13 residues. CDR3 residues: CASSPSSGNTIYF. DNA of the CDR3: TGTGCCAGCAGCCCATCATCTGGAAACACCATATATTTT.

The rearrangement joins TRBV2 to TRBJ1-3; D is unresolved. CDR1 is SNHLY and CDR2 is FYNNEI in the germline V gene. Trimming took off 4 bases at V and 0 bases at J, with 7 bases between the two ends. The CDR3 is 14 residues long. The CDR3 is CASSGRYSGNTIYF. The DNA for the CDR3 is TGTGCCAGCAGTGGGCGGTACTCTGGAAACACCATATATTTT.

The chain combines TRBV28 with TRBJ1-5; the match to TRBD1 covers 7 bases. Germline lookup yields CDR1 MDHEN and CDR2 SYDVKM. J was trimmed by 0 bases and V by 4 bases; bases with no gene match: 3. The CDR3 runs to 15 residues. CDR3 residues: CASSWTGVSNQPQHF. The CDR3 coding sequence is TGTGCCAGCAGTTGGACAGGAGTTAGCAATCAGCCCCAGCATTTT.

The chain is built from TRBV28 and TRBJ2-2; 9 bases are a match to TRBD1. J gave up 3 bases and V 6 bases, and 17 bases lay outside the gene matches. Germline CDR1 is MDHEN and CDR2 is SYDVKM. This CDR3 has 19 residues. The CDR3 reads CASSLGSHGQGIHTGELFF. The CDR3 DNA sequence: TGTGCCAGCAGCTTGGGAAGTCACGGACAGGGGATACACACCGGGGAGCTGTTTTTT.

The chain links TRBV30 to TRBJ1-2; 9 bases align to TRBD1. This CDR3 contains 14 residues. After removal of 4 bases from V and 2 bases from J, the junction contained 5 bases not matched to a gene. CDR1 is GTSNPN and CDR2 is SVGIG in the germline V gene (reference sequence). The CDR3 bases are TGTGCCTGGACCTCAGACAGGGGGAACTATGGCTACACCTTC. Translated, it gives CAWTSDRGNYGYTF.

The chain has TRBV7-9 and TRBJ2-7; no reliable D call. With 5 bases removed from V and 3 bases from J, the gap between germline ends came to 5 bases. Germline V gene lookup returns CDR1 SEHNR and CDR2 FQNEAQ (reference sequence). The CDR3 length is 11 residues. CDR3 sequence: CASSLNYEQYF. The CDR3 DNA sequence: TGTGCCAGCAGCCTAAACTACGAGCAGTACTTC.

The genes are TRBV5-5 and TRBJ1-1; D uncertain. The CDR3 is 16 amino acids. Deletions cut 2 bases from V and 3 bases from J, with 17 bases between. Germline V gene sequence: CDR1 SGHKS, CDR2 YYEKEE (reference sequence). This CDR3 is CASSLTSGFMYTEAFF. CDR3 coding DNA: TGTGCCAGCAGCTTAACGTCGGGGTTTATGTACACTGAAGCTTTCTTT.

The chain links TRBV10-3 to TRBJ1-1; TRBD1 is a possible D gene (5 bases). Germline V gene sequence: CDR1 ENHRY, CDR2 SYGVKD. The CDR3 is 15 amino acids. The V and J ends lost 3 bases and 2 bases respectively, with 13 bases between them. The CDR3 spells CAISDRAGSNTEAFF. The DNA of the CDR3 is TGTGCCATCAGTGACAGGGCAGGCAGTAACACTGAAGCTTTCTTT.

The chain employs TRBV7-6 and TRBJ2-5; 9 nucleotides agree with TRBD2. Unmatched junction bases numbered 9, after V lost 5 bases and J lost 5 bases. Germline V CDR1 and CDR2: SGHVS, FNYEAQ. The CDR3 runs 15 residues. The CDR3 DNA is TGTGCCAGCAGCACACCCGGCGGGGGGGTGGAGACCCAGTACTTC. It is translated as CASSTPGGGVETQYF.

The rearrangement joins TRBV5-1 to TRBJ2-1, with 8 positions matching TRBD1. The V gene end was trimmed by 4 bases and the J gene end by 0 bases; junction bases not matched to a gene: 3. The CDR3 has 15 residues. Germline CDR1 is SGHRS and CDR2 is YFSETQ. CDR3 coding DNA: TGCGCCAGCAGCCCTACAGGGGGCTCCTACAATGAGCAGTTCTTC. Protein product: CASSPTGGSYNEQFF.

This chain uses TRBV27 with TRBJ2-3; 9 nucleotides match TRBD1. V shed 1 base, J shed 1 base, and the junction held 0 bases outside the gene matches. Germline CDR1 MNHEY, CDR2 SMNVEV (reference sequence). CDR3 length: 15 amino acids. In DNA form, the CDR3 reads TGTGCCAGCAGTTTATGGACAGGGGGCACAGATACGCAGTATTTT. Protein: CASSLWTGGTDTQYF.

This clone was recorded only once. The rearrangement links TRBV19 to TRBJ2-1; tentatively, D is TRBD1 (6 bases). Germline V gene sequence: CDR1 LNHDA, CDR2 SQIVND (reference sequence). The CDR3 has 12 amino acids. V was clipped by 8 bases and J by 12 bases, with 17 bases between them. The CDR3 sequence is CASAGQLMGQFF. The CDR3 coding sequence is TGTGCCAGTGCCGGACAGCTTATGGGGCAGTTCTTC.

The CDR3 nucleotides read TGCAGCTTCTTACGGGGGCAAGAGACCCAGTACTTC. Its protein is CSFLRGQETQYF. This sequence joins TRBV29-1 and TRBJ2-5; tentative D call: TRBD2 (6 bases). CDR3 size: 12 residues. With 8 bases removed from V and 2 bases from J, the gap between germline ends came to 12 bases. Germline CDR1 SQVTM, CDR2 ANQGSEA.

This clone was observed a single time. This chain's CDR3 is CASSFSRANTEAFF. In nucleotides, the CDR3 is TGCGCCAGCAGCTTTTCCAGGGCGAACACTGAAGCTTTCTTT. The rearrangement uses TRBV5-1 and TRBJ1-1, with a tentative D call TRBD1 (5 bases). Germline V gene lookup returns CDR1 SGHRS and CDR2 YFSETQ. The V end lost 2 bases, the J end lost 1 base, and 9 bases lay between the germline ends. This CDR3 spans 14 amino acids.

The chain is built from TRBV6-5 and TRBJ1-2; D gene ambiguous. CDR1 is MNHEY and CDR2 is SVGAGI in the germline V gene. The CDR3 has 12 residues. The V end was cut by 7 bases, the J end by 2 bases, with 8 bases between. CDR3 nucleotide sequence: TGTGCCAGCACCCGGGTCAACTATGGCTACACCTTC. This translates into CASTRVNYGYTF.

The V and J genes are TRBV29-1 and TRBJ1-5; unclear D gene. The CDR3 runs to 11 residues. Germline V lookup: CDR1 SQVTM, CDR2 ANQGSEA. Trimming pared 4 bases from V and 4 bases from J, leaving 5 bases between. The CDR3 DNA is TGCAGCGTTGGCGATAATCAGCCCCAGCATTTT. The encoded protein is CSVGDNQPQHF.